The 5 T cell receptor beta chains in this list originate from one sample, sequenced in a study of cytomegalovirus exposure and HLA in healthy donors. 60 Vbeta and 13 Jbeta primers were used in PCR. Repertoires were generated with immunoSEQ multiplex PCR, while TCRdb's copy carries only in-frame clones and drops some. The specimen's table records 70,000 or so clones. Material: PBMCs. These receptor sequences come from a boy between 5 and 17 years old in good health and CMV-seronegative.

V gene TRBV4-1 combines with J gene TRBJ2-3, with D tentatively TRBD2 (7 bases). This CDR3 has 17 amino acids. The V end lost 1 base, the J end lost 3 bases, and 17 bases lay between the germline ends. Germline CDR1 reads MGHRA; CDR2 reads YSYEKL. The CDR3 spells CASSQVGRGRGTDTQYF. The DNA of the CDR3 is TGCGCCAGCAGCCAAGTAGGTAGGGGGAGGGGGACAGATACGCAGTATTTT.

The V gene is TRBV18, the J gene TRBJ2-7; 7 bases match TRBD2. This CDR3 is 13 amino acids long. The ends lost 3 bases at V and 3 bases at J; junction bases unmatched: 2. CDR1 is KGHSH, CDR2 LQKENI, per germline. CDR3 nucleotide sequence: TGTGCCAGCTCACCGGGGGGGGGCTACGAGCAGTACTTC. Translation gives CASSPGGGYEQYF. The whole variable domain, remainder taken from reference TRBV18 and TRBJ2-7, is NAGVMQNPRHLVRRRGQEARLRCSPMKGHSHVYWYRQLPEEGLKFMVYLQKENIIDESGMPKERFSAEFPKEGPSILRIQQVVRGDSAAYFCASSPGGGYEQYFGPGTRLTVT.

The rearrangement joins TRBV29-1 to TRBJ2-3; 10 positions agree with TRBD1. The CDR3 contains 15 residues. CDR1 and CDR2 (germline): SQVTM, ANQGSEA. V lost 7 bases, J lost 1 base, and 8 bases stayed unmatched. The CDR3 coding sequence is TGCAGCGCCGCGGGACAGGGGTCCGGCACAGATACGCAGTATTTT. Translating gives CSAAGQGSGTDTQYF.

V and J are TRBV14 and TRBJ2-7, with TRBD2 matching over 9 bases. The J segment lost 3 bases and the V segment lost 0 bases, leaving 12 bases of the junction unmatched. The CDR3 length is 18 residues. The germline CDR1 and CDR2 sequences are SGHDN and FVKESK. CDR3 bases: TGTGCCAGCAGCCAAGATGTTTCGCGGGAGGGTTTTAACTACGAGCAGTACTTC. Translating it yields CASSQDVSREGFNYEQYF.

The chain recombines TRBV7-2 with TRBJ1-1; D may be TRBD1 (5 bases). Germline CDR1 is SGHTA and CDR2 is FQGNSA. Trimming left V 5 bases short and J 5 bases short, with 18 bases between. The CDR3 spans 15 residues. The CDR3: CASSLTALGATEAFF. The CDR3 DNA follows: TGTGCCAGCAGCCTCACTGCATTAGGGGCGACTGAAGCTTTCTTT.